The 9 T cell receptor beta chains reported below all come from one sample, sequenced in a study of early T cells in non-severe SARS-CoV-2 infection. MiXCR, run by TCRdb on the 5' RACE reads, gives a single entry per CDR3 protein. The data contain tens of thousands of distinct CDR3 sequences, roughly 13% of them seen just once; the ten biggest clones take up about 10%. This specimen consisted of whole blood, obtained at baseline. The receptors stem from an adult who was a healthcare worker with PCR-confirmed SARS-CoV-2 infection or an uninfected control (not recorded which).

This clonotype was detected only a few times. Germline and junction disagree at one end, which may indicate a read error. V and J are TRBV20-1 and TRBJ2-1; D is possibly TRBD1 or TRBD2 (5 bases each). This CDR3 is built from 17 residues. CDR1 and CDR2 from the germline V gene are DFQATT and SNEGSKA (reference sequence). Here the CDR3 reads CSARGGMGRRSYNEQFF. In DNA, the CDR3 is TGCAGTGCAAGAGGTGGGATGGGACGGCGCTCCTACAATGAGCAGTTCTTC.

The V call is TRBV3-1, the J call TRBJ2-7, with D perhaps being TRBD1 or TRBD2 (5 bases each). Germline V gives CDR1 LGHDT, CDR2 YNNKEL (reference sequence). V lost 0 bases, J lost 9 bases, and 12 bases lay in between. This CDR3 contains 13 residues. The CDR3 spells CASSQEGRGGQYF. In DNA, the CDR3 is TGTGCCAGCAGCCAAGAGGGGCGTGGAGGGCAGTACTTC.

This clonotype was detected ten times or more. The genes are TRBV27 and TRBJ2-2; D might be TRBD1 or TRBD2, each matching 5 bases. The CDR3 is made up of 13 amino acids. Trimming stripped 6 bases from V and 4 bases from J, with 9 bases between. The germline V gene has CDR1 MNHEY and CDR2 SMNVEV (reference sequence). The CDR3 is CASSLRGTGELFF. DNA for the CDR3: TGTGCCAGCAGCTTGAGGGGCACCGGGGAGCTGTTTTTT.

At least ten counts were recorded for this clonotype. The rearrangement links TRBV5-1 to TRBJ2-3, with D hard to call. V lost 4 bases to trimming and J lost 0 bases, with 6 bases between them. Germline assignment: CDR1 SGHRS and CDR2 YFSETQ. The CDR3 contains 13 residues. CDR3 in amino acids: CASSPYSTDTQYF. The CDR3 DNA reads TGCGCCAGCAGCCCATACAGCACAGATACGCAGTATTTT.

The chain employs TRBV20-1 and TRBJ1-6, with a weak D call TRBD1 (6 bases). There are 14 residues in the CDR3. CDR1 is DFQATT and CDR2 is SNEGSKA in the germline V gene (reference sequence). V lost 3 bases and J 7 bases, leaving 13 bases between the germline ends. The CDR3 region has the DNA TGCAGTGCTAGTATAAAGGGGGGGAATTCACCCCTCCACTTT. Its protein product is CSASIKGGNSPLHF.

This clonotype appeared many times. This chain connects TRBV2 to TRBJ2-2; D perhaps matches TRBD1 (5 bases). Trimming stripped 7 bases from V and 2 bases from J, with 14 bases between. CDR1 is SNHLY, CDR2 FYNNEI, per germline. This CDR3 comprises 15 residues. This chain's CDR3 is CASKGRTLNTGELFF. CDR3 nucleotide sequence: TGTGCCAGCAAAGGGCGGACACTTAACACCGGGGAGCTGTTTTTT. Drawing the rest from reference TRBV2 and TRBJ2-2, the complete variable domain is EPEVTQTPSHQVTQMGQEVILRCVPISNHLYFYWYRQILGQKVEFLVSFYNNEISEKSEIFDDQFSVERPDGSNFTLKIRSTKLEDSAMYFCASKGRTLNTGELFFGEGSRLTVL.

The genes are TRBV12-3 or TRBV12-4 and TRBJ1-1, with 12 bases aligning to TRBD1. The CDR3 is 16 residues long. The junction had 6 bases not matched to a gene; V was cut back by 2 bases and J by 5 bases. CDR3 DNA sequence: TGTGCCAGCAGTTTACGGGGGACAGGGGGCCAAACTGAAGCTTTCTTT. Translating it yields CASSLRGTGGQTEAFF.

This chain connects TRBV29-1 to TRBJ1-1; no definite D call. In germline, CDR1 is SQVTM, CDR2 ANQGSEA. This CDR3 has 14 residues. V lost 2 bases and J 0 bases, leaving 10 bases between the germline ends. In DNA, the CDR3 is TGCAGCGTTGAAAACCCGAGCCTGAACACTGAAGCTTTCTTT. It yields the protein CSVENPSLNTEAFF.

This clonotype was seen only a few times. The genes are TRBV3-1 and TRBJ2-2; 7 bases are shared with TRBD2. The CDR3 has 16 amino acids. J gave up 0 bases and V 5 bases, and 6 bases lay outside the gene matches. CDR1 is LGHDT and CDR2 is YNNKEL in the germline V gene (reference sequence). The CDR3 is CASSGSGPANTGELFF. DNA for the CDR3: TGTGCCAGCAGCGGTAGCGGGCCCGCGAACACCGGGGAGCTGTTTTTT.